The clone carrying this T cell receptor beta chain was detected only a few times. The target antigen is unknown. A much larger clone differs from this one at a single base, so this may be a read error. The entry originates in a study of tumor and adjacent non-tumor tissue in lung cancer. Whole-study context: The cohort had around twelve adenocarcinoma, a couple of squamous cell and 1 small cell patients. Stage I to III disease affected ten to eleven men and about 5 women aged roughly 31 to 76. General study points: Higher tumor TCR diversity was associated with shorter survival.

This sample's RNA came from whole unsorted tissue. More than 3 cm separated this lung sample from the edge of the tumor. Newly diagnosed lung cancer patients had thoracic surgery in China, August–late 2014, without prior chemotherapy. CDR3 length equals 14 residues. Germline V CDR1 and CDR2: GTSNPN, SVGIG (reference sequence). TCRbeta libraries were built with three rounds of nested PCR, modified from ARM-PCR. TCRdb redid the calling of the multiplex PCR reads with MiXCR, one entry per CDR3 protein. The sample records more than 85,000 distinct CDR3 sequences, over 55% being singletons. The sample consisted of distant non-tumor lung tissue. This receptor was identified in a man aged 55 to 70 with non-small cell lung cancer. This chain connects TRBV30 to TRBJ2-3; the D gene is possibly TRBD2 (6 bases). As DNA, the CDR3 is TGTGCCTGGAGCCCCGGAGGGATCACAGATGCGCAGTATTTT. As protein: CAWSPGGITDAQYF. The full variable domain, its missing parts supplied by reference TRBV30 and TRBJ2-3, is SQTIHQWPATLVQPVGSPLSLECTVEGTSNPNLYWYRQAAGRGLQLLFYSVGIGQISSEVPQNLSASRPQDRQFILSSKKLLLSDSGFYLCAWSPGGITDAQYFGPGTRLTVL.